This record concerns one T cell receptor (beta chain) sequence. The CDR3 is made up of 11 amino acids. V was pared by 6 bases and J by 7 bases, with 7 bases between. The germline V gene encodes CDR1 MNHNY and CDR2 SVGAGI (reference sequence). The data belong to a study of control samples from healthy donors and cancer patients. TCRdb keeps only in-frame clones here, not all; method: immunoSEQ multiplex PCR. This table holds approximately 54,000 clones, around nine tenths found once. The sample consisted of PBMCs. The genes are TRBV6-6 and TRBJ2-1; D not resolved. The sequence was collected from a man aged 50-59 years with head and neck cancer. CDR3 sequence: CASSVTNEQFF. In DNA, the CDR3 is TGTGCCAGCAGCGTGACAAATGAGCAGTTCTTC.